Listed below are T cell receptor beta chains from one sample, sequenced in a study of OX40 agonist ivuxolimab in advanced cancers. Clones were read by immunoSEQ multiplex PCR, and TCRdb kept only the in-frame ones, dropping some. The sample yields 52,000 or so clones, 85% to 95% seen once. Sample: CD4+ or CD8+ T cells sorted from blood, taken in a trial of the OX40 agonist ivuxolimab. All receptors come from an adult with an advanced solid tumor such as melanoma, head and neck, liver or kidney cancer. Each CDR3 is given with its conserved first and last residue. The order of the fields is CDR3 length, V gene, J gene, clone size, D gene, CDR3 DNA, CDR3 protein. D genes are given only for firm matches. The listing skips clone size in some rows; elsewhere it reads once, few, many or a size class.

>14|TRBV5-1|TRBJ1-1|NA|NA
TGCGCCAGCAGCCTGGGGGACTTGAACACTGAAGCTTTCTTT
CASSLGDLNTEAFF
>10|TRBV28|TRBJ1-1|NA|NA
TGTGCCAGCAGAGGCACTGAAGCTTTCTTT
CASRGTEAFF
>16|TRBV6-5|TRBJ2-5|NA|TRBD1
TGTGCCAGCAGTTTCTTACAGGGGGCCGCTAGGGAGACCCAGTACTTC
CASSFLQGAARETQYF
>17|TRBV19|TRBJ2-6|NA|NA
TGTGCCAGTACCACAGAGGGACTGCTCTCTGGGGCCAACGTCCTGACTTTC
CASTTEGLLSGANVLTF
>15|TRBV11-2|TRBJ2-2|NA|NA
TGTGCCAGCAGCTTTGGAGCGGGTGAGGCCGGGGAGCTGTTTTTT
CASSFGAGEAGELFF
>13|TRBV27|TRBJ2-7|NA|NA
TGTGCCAGCAGTTCCACTGTTGCGGGTGAGCAGTACTTC
CASSSTVAGEQYF
>14|TRBV7-3|TRBJ2-1|NA|NA
TGTGCCAGCAGTCCCGGGACCCTGGGCAATGAGCAGTTCTTC
CASSPGTLGNEQFF
>12|TRBV28|TRBJ2-7|NA|NA
TGTGCCAGCAGAACCTGGGGGGACGAGCAGTACTTC
CASRTWGDEQYF
>13|TRBV15|TRBJ2-7|NA|TRBD1
TGTGCCACAATGGGACAGGGGGCCCACGAGCAGTACTTC
CATMGQGAHEQYF
>15|TRBV2|TRBJ2-6|NA|NA
TGTGCCAGCAGTGATGTTGTAATAGGGGCCAACGTCCTGACTTTC
CASSDVVIGANVLTF
>13|TRBV7-6|TRBJ1-1|NA|NA
TGTGCCAGCAGCGAAGAGGTTAACACTGAAGCTTTCTTT
CASSEEVNTEAFF
>18|TRBV4-3|TRBJ2-1|NA|NA
TGCGCCAGCAGCCAAGACAAATCCGACAGCACCCCCTACAATGAGCAGTTCTTC
CASSQDKSDSTPYNEQFF
>14|TRBV6-1|TRBJ2-1|once|NA
TGTGCCAGCAGGGACTGGGGGGAGATCAATGAGCAGTTCTTC
CASRDWGEINEQFF
>14|TRBV27|TRBJ1-5|NA|NA
TGTGCCAGCAGTTTTGCGGGGGGCTATCAGCCCCAGCATTTT
CASSFAGGYQPQHF
>15|TRBV27|TRBJ1-1|NA|NA
TGTGCCAGCAGTTTATCGCGGCAGGGAGGTACTGAAGCTTTCTTT
CASSLSRQGGTEAFF
>18|TRBV28|TRBJ2-3|once|TRBD2
TGTGCCAGCATCCCCCTAGGACTAGCGGGAGTGGGCACAGATACGCAGTATTTT
CASIPLGLAGVGTDTQYF
>14|TRBV5-1|TRBJ2-7|NA|NA
TGCGCCAGCAGCTTGAGCTGGGGGAGCAACGAGCAGTACTTC
CASSLSWGSNEQYF
>15|TRBV19|TRBJ2-1|NA|NA
TGTGCCAGTAGTATTACGTCTACCTCCTACAATGAGCAGTTCTTC
CASSITSTSYNEQFF
>18|TRBV7-6|TRBJ2-6|NA|NA
TGTGCCAGCAGCTTAGCGGTGGAGGAGGGGTCTGGGGCCAACGTCCTGACTTTC
CASSLAVEEGSGANVLTF
>17|TRBV9|TRBJ2-1|NA|NA
TGTGCCAGCAGCGTAGAAGGATGGACCATGCGGATCCATGAGCAGTTCTTC
CASSVEGWTMRIHEQFF
>13|TRBV30|TRBJ1-3|NA|NA
TGTGCCTGGATGGGGGACTCTGGAAACACCATATATTTT
CAWMGDSGNTIYF
>14|TRBV7-6|TRBJ1-1|NA|TRBD1
TGTGCCAGCAGCTTAGGACAGGGCTACACTGAAGCTTTCTTT
CASSLGQGYTEAFF
>15|TRBV2|TRBJ2-5|NA|NA
TGTGCCAGCAGTGAAGCCGTACGTCCTTATGAGACCCAGTACTTC
CASSEAVRPYETQYF
>16|TRBV7-7|TRBJ2-2|NA|NA
TGTGCTAGCAGCCCCTGGGGGCGGGAGAACACCGGGGAGCTGTTTTTT
CASSPWGRENTGELFF
>13|TRBV5-4|TRBJ2-7|few|NA
TGTGCCAGCAGCTTGAGCGGCACCTACGAGCAGTACTTC
CASSLSGTYEQYF
>13|TRBV6-5|TRBJ1-1|once|NA
TGTGCCAGCAGTTATCAGGGGAACACTGAAGCTTTCTTT
CASSYQGNTEAFF
>15|TRBV13|TRBJ2-2|NA|TRBD1
TGTGCCAGCAGCCAGGGGGCGCCGCGTACCGGGGAGCTGTTTTTT
CASSQGAPRTGELFF
>15|TRBV28|TRBJ1-1|NA|NA
TGTGCCAGCAGTTCCCAATCCGAAGGGAACACTGAAGCTTTCTTT
CASSSQSEGNTEAFF
>15|TRBV7-6|TRBJ2-5|once|TRBD1
TGTGCCAGCAGCTGGACAGGGGGCATGTGGGAGACCCAGTACTTC
CASSWTGGMWETQYF
>15|TRBV2|TRBJ1-2|NA|TRBD1
TGTGCCAGCAGTGATACGGAGGGGGCGGCGTATGGCTACACCTTC
CASSDTEGAAYGYTF
>16|TRBV9|TRBJ2-3|NA|TRBD2
TGTGCCAGCAGCAGGAGCGGGATAGGTCACACAGATACGCAGTATTTT
CASSRSGIGHTDTQYF
>18|TRBV19|TRBJ2-3|NA|TRBD2
TGTGCCAGTAGTATAGATTCCCTGGGACTAACTAGCACAGATACGCAGTATTTT
CASSIDSLGLTSTDTQYF
>15|TRBV7-9|TRBJ2-1|NA|NA
TGTGCCAGCAGCCCGGACTTCTCCGCACTCAATGAGCAGTTCTTC
CASSPDFSALNEQFF
>14|TRBV28|TRBJ2-7|NA|NA
TGTGCCAGCAGTTTCGCGGGTCTTGGGTACGAGCAGTACTTC
CASSFAGLGYEQYF
>13|TRBV28|TRBJ1-1|NA|NA
TGTGCCAGCAGTTTAGGAAGGAACACTGAAGCTTTCTTT
CASSLGRNTEAFF
>16|TRBV7-8|TRBJ2-2|NA|TRBD2
TGTGCCAGCAGCTTAAAAATTGAAGCGGGAACCGGGGAGCTGTTTTTT
CASSLKIEAGTGELFF
>14|TRBV28|TRBJ2-5|NA|TRBD2
TGTGCCAGCAGCAGGGGACTAGAGAAAGAGACCCAGTACTTC
CASSRGLEKETQYF
>13|TRBV29-1|TRBJ2-7|NA|TRBD2
TGCAGCGTTTCCGGGACTAGCGTGTACGAGCAGTACTTC
CSVSGTSVYEQYF
>15|TRBV29-1|TRBJ1-1|NA|NA
TGCAGCGTTGAAGGGGTGGCGTCCTCTAACACTGAAGCTTTCTTT
CSVEGVASSNTEAFF
>11|TRBV4-1|TRBJ2-1|NA|NA
TGCGCCAGCAGCCAAGAACGGGAGCAGTTCTTC
CASSQEREQFF
>14|TRBV18|TRBJ2-1|NA|TRBD2
TGTGCCAGCTCACCCGGGACTAGATACAATGAGCAGTTCTTC
CASSPGTRYNEQFF
>15|TRBV9|TRBJ1-1|NA|TRBD1
TGTGCCAGCAGCGTAGATGGGACAGGGTATACTGAAGCTTTCTTT
CASSVDGTGYTEAFF
>17|TRBV10-2|TRBJ2-7|NA|NA
TGCGCCAGCAAGAACAGGGCAAGTAAGCGCCAGACCTACGAGCAGTACTTC
CASKNRASKRQTYEQYF
>13|TRBV11-2|TRBJ2-1|NA|TRBD2
TGTGCCAGCAGCTTAGTGTGGGGGGGTTTTCAGTTCTTC
CASSLVWGGFQFF
>16|TRBV9|TRBJ2-3|NA|TRBD2
TGTGCCAGCAGCGTATCCTCATCGGGGGGAACAGATACGCAGTATTTT
CASSVSSSGGTDTQYF
>14|TRBV7-6|TRBJ1-1|NA|NA
TGTGCCAGCAGCTTGCTAGGCCCCCCCACTGAAGCTTTCTTT
CASSLLGPPTEAFF
>16|TRBV14|TRBJ2-5|NA|TRBD2
TGTGCCAGCAGCCAAGAATATGGCGGGAGGGCTGAGACCCAGTACTTC
CASSQEYGGRAETQYF
>15|TRBV30|TRBJ1-5|NA|TRBD1
TGTGCCTGGAAGGACAGGTTTTATAGCAATCAGCCCCAGCATTTT
CAWKDRFYSNQPQHF
>12|TRBV28|TRBJ2-1|NA|TRBD2
TGTGCCAGCAGTTCCCAGCGGGAGGTGGCGTTCTTC
CASSSQREVAFF
>14|TRBV27|TRBJ2-7|once|NA
TGTGCCAGCAGTTTGGTGGGAAGCTCCTACGAGCAGTACTTC
CASSLVGSSYEQYF
>15|TRBV28|TRBJ2-2|NA|NA
TGTGCCAGCAGTTTCGCTGAAGAAAACACCGGGGAGCTGTTTTTT
CASSFAEENTGELFF
>11|TRBV14|TRBJ2-1|NA|NA
TGTGCCAGCAGCCAAGATAATGAGCAGTTCTTC
CASSQDNEQFF
>17|TRBV27|TRBJ2-7|NA|NA
TGTGCCAGCAGTTTATCTTTGGGGGACCGAACTTCCTACGAGCAGTACTTC
CASSLSLGDRTSYEQYF